This TCR beta chain was captured in a study of blood T cell repertoires in COVID-19. V lost 2 bases and J lost 5; bases outside the gene matches: 3. The CDR3 is made up of 14 amino acids. CDR1 MNHEY and CDR2 SMNVEV come from the germline V gene (reference sequence). Using immunoSEQ multiplex PCR, the repertoire was profiled, and TCRdb retains in-frame clones only, with some absent. The top ten hold 2.2% of the sample, which has around 220,000 clones, roughly nine tenths seen once. The sequence was obtained from a woman in her 50s with acute or convalescent COVID-19. The sample consisted of peripheral blood. J is TRBJ2-1 and V is TRBV27, with 7 bases lining up with TRBD2. CDR3 nucleotide sequence: TGTGCCAGCAGTTTAAATCGGGGGGACAATGAGCAGTTCTTC. This codes for CASSLNRGDNEQFF.